The clone carrying this T cell receptor beta chain was counted many times. The antigen is unknown. The data stem from a study of CD8 T cells in ankylosing spondylitis. General study points: Seemingly characteristic of ankylosing spondylitis blood was a TCR beta motif consisting of under 10 highly homologous variants.

With 6 bases removed from V and 0 bases from J, the gap between germline ends came to 15 bases. The CDR3 has 16 amino acids. In TCRdb, the 5' RACE reads were re-called with MiXCR into one record per CDR3 protein. The repertoire has a few hundred thousand distinct CDR3 sequences, 11% of them found once; the top ten carry roughly 9.2%. This clonotype was sampled from a female donor with ankylosing spondylitis or in good health (not recorded which). The specimen was blood, either unsorted or a sorted T cell fraction (not recorded which). The rearrangement joins TRBV12-3 or TRBV12-4 to TRBJ2-1; TRBD2 is a possible D gene (6 bases). The CDR3 DNA reads TGTGCCAGCAGAGTGGGACTTTTACGCTCCTACAATGAGCAGTTCTTC. Its protein is CASRVGLLRSYNEQFF.